The sequence of this TCR beta chain was determined in a study of Ad26.COV2.S vaccination and SARS-CoV-2 variants. At the level of the study: The study gave Ad26.COV2.S intramuscularly, once or twice 56 days apart.

Some clones are missing from TCRdb's copy, which holds only in-frame ones; the method was immunoSEQ multiplex PCR. The sample carries around 500,000 clones, nearly 90% recorded once. Treatment meaning: some 19 received Ad26.COV2.S at low or high dose, single or two shots; 5 received placebo; per-sample allocation not given. Collection of the samples took place on day 63 after the first injection of vaccine or placebo. In the vaccine, an Ad26 vector expressed the SARS-CoV-2 spike of the Wuhan strain. In its sample, this clone was seen a few times. The sequence was obtained from a person aged 18-60 years who received the Ad26.COV2.S COVID-19 vaccine or a placebo. Material: peripheral blood, obtained in a trial of Ad26.COV2.S vaccine versus placebo.

The CDR3, as DNA: TGTGCCAGTGGACCGGGCGATGTCAGTCAGCCCCAGCATTTT. Protein: CASGPGDVSQPQHF. V is TRBV6-5 and J is TRBJ1-5; unclear D gene. Per the germline V gene, CDR1 is MNHEY and CDR2 is SVGAGI. The CDR3 contains 14 residues. Trimming left V 9 bases short and J 6 bases short, with 18 bases between.